This is a list of T cell receptor beta chains from one sample in a study of identifying expanded T cells in peripheral blood. Produced via immunoSEQ multiplex PCR; TCRdb's table is partial and in-frame only. Counted here are about 80,000 clones, 84% occurring once; the ten biggest clones make up about 20%. The source material was blood. The receptors originated from a person aged 18 to 75 in good health. CDR3s include the opening cysteine and the closing phenylalanine or tryptophan. D genes are given only for firm matches. Rows give clone size only sometimes, using once, few, many, or a class for an expanded clone.

>NA|NA|TRBV10-3|TRBJ2-3
CAIRALATDTQYF
TGTGCCATCAGGGCCCTAGCGACAGATACGCAGTATTTT
>NA|NA|TRBV30|TRBJ2-7
CAWSSGGQVQYF
TGTGCCTGGAGCAGTGGCGGGCAAGTGCAGTACTTC
>NA|NA|TRBV5-1|TRBJ2-5
CASSLAWGGGETQYF
TGCGCCAGCAGCTTGGCCTGGGGCGGTGGGGAGACCCAGTACTTC
>NA|NA|TRBV18|TRBJ2-1
CASSPGAGVYNEQFF
TGTGCCAGCTCACCAGGGGCAGGGGTCTACAATGAGCAGTTCTTC
>TRBD2|NA|TRBV4-2|TRBJ2-3
CASRPGGDSDTQYF
TGTGCCAGCAGGCCGGGGGGAGATTCAGATACGCAGTATTTT
>TRBD2|once|TRBV6-6|TRBJ2-1
CASAGGSYNEQFF
TGTGCCAGCGCGGGAGGGAGCTACAATGAGCAGTTCTTC
>NA|once|TRBV4-3|TRBJ2-7
CASSQLRAIGVYHEQYF
TGCGCCAGCAGCCAATTACGGGCCATAGGGGTATACCACGAGCAGTACTTC
>TRBD2|NA|TRBV28|TRBJ2-7
CASSLGLALYEQYF
TGTGCCAGCAGTCTCGGACTAGCCCTCTACGAGCAGTACTTC
>TRBD1|NA|TRBV18|TRBJ2-3
CASSLGTGGIADTQYF
TGTGCCAGCTCACTTGGGACAGGGGGAATCGCAGATACGCAGTATTTT
>NA|NA|TRBV28|TRBJ1-1
CASNEILLTEAFF
TGTGCCAGCAACGAAATTTTACTCACTGAAGCTTTCTTT
>TRBD2|NA|TRBV7-9|TRBJ2-1
CASSFPGLAGNEQFF
TGTGCCAGCAGCTTCCCAGGACTAGCGGGAAATGAGCAGTTCTTC
>NA|NA|TRBV21-1|TRBJ2-5
CASSKEAGGLRETQYF
TGTGCCAGCAGCAAAGAGGCAGGGGGCCTTCGGGAGACCCAGTACTTC
>NA|NA|TRBV7-9|TRBJ1-2
CASSLQGTGNGYTF
TGTGCCAGCAGCTTACAAGGGACCGGGAATGGCTACACCTTC
>NA|once|TRBV28|TRBJ2-5
CASSLFGAETQYF
TGTGCCAGCAGTTTATTCGGTGCCGAGACCCAGTACTTC
>TRBD1|NA|TRBV6-1|TRBJ2-1
CASSSTGDLYNEQFF
TGTGCCAGCAGTTCGACAGGGGACCTATACAATGAGCAGTTCTTC
>NA|NA|TRBV19|TRBJ2-7
CASSFPGAEQYF
TGTGCCAGTAGTTTCCCAGGGGCCGAGCAGTACTTC